Presented here are 30 T cell receptor beta chains from one specimen sequenced in a study of early stage breast cancer tumors. Data came from immunoSEQ multiplex PCR; TCRdb stores just in-frame clones and leaves some out. Of 5,500 or so clones listed, around 70% were seen once; the top ten hold approximately 15%. Sequences were obtained from breast tumor tissue. These receptors all come from a person between 60 and 69 years old with breast cancer.

The V call is TRBV2, the J call TRBJ2-7; D perhaps matches TRBD1 (5 bases). V was shortened by 5 bases and J by 0 bases, with 8 bases between the two germline ends. Germline V gene data show CDR1 as SNHLY and CDR2 as FYNNEI. This CDR3 spans 13 amino acids. This CDR3 is CASSRDSSYEQYF. The CDR3 DNA reads TGTGCCAGCAGTAGAGACAGCTCCTACGAGCAGTACTTC.

V usage is TRBV5-1 and J usage is TRBJ1-1; no definite D call. V shed 4 bases and J shed 4 bases, with 17 bases lying between them. CDR3 length: 15 residues. Germline CDR1 is SGHRS and CDR2 is YFSETQ. CDR3 sequence reads: CASSLQTAVGTEAFF. In DNA form, the CDR3 reads TGCGCCAGCAGCCTCCAAACGGCTGTCGGCACTGAAGCTTTCTTT.

The V and J genes are TRBV5-4 and TRBJ1-1; 8 bases match TRBD1. Germline CDR1 reads SGHNT; CDR2 reads YYREEE (reference sequence). Losses at the gene ends were 3 bases for V and 5 bases for J; bases not matched to a gene: 6. The CDR3 totals 14 residues. The CDR3, as DNA: TGTGCCAGCAGCTCGAGCAGGGGGCAGACTGAAGCTTTCTTT. Encoded protein: CASSSSRGQTEAFF.

This CDR3 reads CASSLIHEQYF. CDR3 DNA: TGTGCCAGCAGCTTAATCCACGAGCAGTACTTC. The V and J genes are TRBV13 and TRBJ2-7; D unclear. The V gene's germline CDR1 is PRHDT and CDR2 FYEKMQ (reference sequence). V gave up 2 bases and J gave up 5 bases, with 4 bases separating them. The CDR3 covers 11 residues.

This clone was recorded a few times. V gene TRBV11-3 combines with J gene TRBJ2-4, with D perhaps matching TRBD2 (6 bases). With 5 bases removed from V and 0 bases from J, the gap between germline ends came to 17 bases. The CDR3 length is 17 residues. In germline, CDR1 is SGHNT, CDR2 YENEEA. CDR3 DNA: TGTGCCAGCAGCCCCGCCGGGAGCGGACTAGCCAAAAACATTCAGTACTTC. Translated: CASSPAGSGLAKNIQYF.

Here the CDR3 DNA reads TGTGCCAGCAGCGTAAAGGAGGGCCGTGGAGATACGCAGTATTTT. Translating it yields CASSVKEGRGDTQYF. The chain is built from TRBV9 and TRBJ2-3, with D possibly matching TRBD2 (6 bases). V lost 1 base and J 5 bases, leaving 14 bases between the germline ends. This CDR3 has 15 amino acids. Per germline, CDR1 SGDLS and CDR2 YYNGEE.

The V call is TRBV29-1, the J call TRBJ2-7, with 8 bases fitting TRBD1. The CDR3 extends over 12 amino acids. Trimming cost V 7 bases and J 2 bases; bases outside gene matches: 4. Germline V gene lookup returns CDR1 SQVTM and CDR2 ANQGSEA. The CDR3 here is CSGKTGAYEQYF. Written as DNA, the CDR3 is TGCAGCGGGAAGACAGGGGCCTACGAGCAGTACTTC.

The CDR3 region is CASSPRGGGTDTQYF. In nucleotides, the CDR3 is TGTGCCAGCAGCCCAAGGGGGGGCGGCACAGATACGCAGTATTTT. The chain combines TRBV11-3 with TRBJ2-3; tentatively, D is TRBD2 (7 bases). The CDR3 runs to 15 residues. CDR1 is SGHNT and CDR2 is YENEEA in the germline V gene. Between the trimmed V and J ends, which lost 5 bases and 1 base, there was a span of 13 bases.

This chain links TRBV5-6 with TRBJ2-7, with D hard to call. The CDR3 consists of 14 residues. The V end lost 2 bases, the J end lost 0 bases, and 9 bases lay between the germline ends. Germline CDR1 is SGHDT and CDR2 is YYEEEE. The CDR3 bases are TGTGCCAGCAGCTTCTTCGATTCCTCCTACGAGCAGTACTTC. Amino acids: CASSFFDSSYEQYF.

The chain joins TRBV6-6 to TRBJ1-2, with D possibly matching TRBD1 (6 bases). The CDR3 covers 16 residues. CDR1 is MNHNY and CDR2 is SVGAGI in the germline V gene (reference sequence). V shed 7 bases and J shed 7 bases, with 25 bases lying between them. CDR3 in amino acids: CASTITGRSFLGGYTF. In DNA, the CDR3 is TGTGCCAGCACCATTACAGGGAGGTCATTTTTAGGTGGCTACACCTTC.

This clone turned up a few times. The V call is TRBV28, the J call TRBJ2-7, with D perhaps TRBD1 or TRBD2 (5 bases each). CDR3 length equals 15 residues. Germline CDR1 MDHEN, CDR2 SYDVKM. V shed 6 bases and J shed 1 base, with 16 bases lying between them. DNA of the CDR3: TGTGCCAGCAGGTCTGCCGGGACGGTGTCCTACGAGCAGTACTTC. This sequence encodes CASRSAGTVSYEQYF.

The chain employs TRBV7-8 and TRBJ2-7; 9 bases map to TRBD2. Germline CDR1 is SGHVS and CDR2 is FQNEAQ. This CDR3 is 18 amino acids long. Germline trimming cut 3 bases from V and 2 bases from J; bases unmatched to any gene: 14. CDR3 amino acids: CASSFPAGSSGTTYEQYF. The CDR3 DNA is TGTGCCAGCAGCTTCCCCGCGGGATCTAGCGGGACTACCTACGAGCAGTACTTC.

This chain connects TRBV29-1 to TRBJ2-1, with 16 bases fitting TRBD2. Germline V lookup: CDR1 SQVTM, CDR2 ANQGSEA. V lost 5 bases to trimming and J lost 10 bases; unmatched junction nucleotides: 8. This CDR3 contains 15 residues. CDR3 sequence reads: CSVCEGLAGGEEQFF. The CDR3 region has the DNA TGCAGCGTTTGCGAGGGACTAGCGGGGGGGGAAGAGCAGTTCTTC.

The chain couples TRBV15 to TRBJ2-7, with D possibly being TRBD1 (5 bases). V shed 5 bases and J shed 2 bases, with 13 bases lying between them. Germline V lookup: CDR1 LNHNV, CDR2 YYDKDF (reference sequence). This CDR3 spans 14 amino acids. The CDR3 DNA follows: TGTGCCACCAGCTCCGACAGCAGCGCCTACGAGCAGTACTTC. This gives the protein CATSSDSSAYEQYF. Supplemented by reference TRBV15 and TRBJ2-7, the full variable domain reads DAMVIQNPRYQVTQFGKPVTLSCSQTLNHNVMYWYQQKSSQAPKLLFHYYDKDFNNEADTPDNFQSRRPNTSFCFLDIRSPGLGDTAMYLCATSSDSSAYEQYFGPGTRLTVT.

V and J are TRBV5-1 and TRBJ2-5, with a possible D match to TRBD2 (6 bases). The CDR3 contains 14 residues. V lost 4 bases, J lost 1 base, and 11 bases lay in between. Germline CDR1 is SGHRS and CDR2 is YFSETQ. The CDR3 spells CASSGGVIQETQYF. The CDR3 bases are TGCGCCAGCAGCGGCGGGGTAATCCAAGAGACCCAGTACTTC.

This clone was seen only a few times. The chain uses TRBV15 and TRBJ2-6, with D tentatively TRBD1 (5 bases). Germline V gene sequence: CDR1 LNHNV, CDR2 YYDKDF (reference sequence). The CDR3 is made up of 16 amino acids. Trimming took off 2 bases at V and 1 base at J, with 9 bases between the two ends. CDR3 sequence (DNA): TGTGCCACCAGCAGAAAAGGGGTATCTGGGGCCAACGTCCTGACTTTC. It specifies CATSRKGVSGANVLTF.

The genes are TRBV7-9 and TRBJ2-3; 9 positions agree with TRBD2. J gave up 8 bases and V 4 bases, and 10 bases lay outside the gene matches. This CDR3 spans 15 amino acids. Germline CDR1 reads SEHNR; CDR2 reads FQNEAQ (reference sequence). CDR3 in DNA: TGTGCCAGCAGCTCTCGACTAGCGGCAAGAGTTACGCAGTATTTT. This encodes CASSSRLAARVTQYF.

The J gene is TRBJ1-5, the V gene TRBV2; D not resolved. Germline loops: CDR1 SNHLY, CDR2 FYNNEI. V lost 10 bases and J lost 4, with 14 bases in between. The CDR3 contains 13 residues. CDR3 protein: CATQRTANQPQHF. The CDR3 nucleotides read TGTGCCACCCAGAGGACTGCAAATCAGCCCCAGCATTTT.

The chain couples TRBV21-1 to TRBJ1-2. TRBV21-1 is a recognized pseudogene. There are 11 residues in the CDR3. CDR3 in amino acids: CASSKMPGRCF. Written as DNA, the CDR3 is TGTGCCAGCAGCAAAATGCCGGGCCGCTGCTTC.

This clone was counted only a few times. The chain recombines TRBV9 with TRBJ1-1; TRBD1 aligns across 8 bases. The germline CDR1 and CDR2 sequences are SGDLS and YYNGEE. The CDR3 loop spans 16 amino acids. J gave up 3 bases and V 4 bases, and 11 bases lay outside the gene matches. The CDR3 region is CASSQTGGGPYTEAFF. CDR3 DNA sequence: TGTGCCAGCAGCCAAACAGGGGGAGGGCCGTACACTGAAGCTTTCTTT.

This chain joins TRBV9 and TRBJ1-3, with TRBD1 matching over 9 bases. The CDR3 extends over 14 amino acids. V dropped 3 bases and J dropped 6; count of bases not matched to a gene: 4. Germline loops: CDR1 SGDLS, CDR2 YYNGEE. The CDR3 region has the DNA TGTGCCAGCAGCGAAACAGGGGGCGCAAACACCATATATTTT. Amino acid sequence: CASSETGGANTIYF.

This sequence joins TRBV7-3 and TRBJ2-1; 10 positions match TRBD2. CDR3 length equals 13 residues. Trimming took 4 bases from V and 9 from J; bases not matched to a gene: 3. Per the germline V gene, CDR1 is SGHTA and CDR2 is FQGTGA. This CDR3 reads CASSSRTSGEQFF. In nucleotides, the CDR3 is TGTGCCAGCAGCTCCCGGACTAGCGGTGAGCAGTTCTTC.

The chain is built from TRBV7-2 and TRBJ2-3; TRBD2 matches 9 bases. CDR3 length: 14 residues. Germline V gene sequence: CDR1 SGHTA, CDR2 FQGNSA. V was clipped by 3 bases and J by 5 bases; unmatched bases: 3. The CDR3 nucleotides read TGTGCCAGCAGCTTGAGCGGGAGGTTAGATACGCAGTATTTT. Its protein product is CASSLSGRLDTQYF.

The chain employs TRBV5-1 and TRBJ2-1, with 10 bases matching TRBD2. V dropped 4 bases and J dropped 10; count of bases not matched to a gene: 14. Germline-derived CDR1 and CDR2 are SGHRS and YFSETQ. The CDR3 runs to 16 residues. The CDR3 sequence: CASSPRKREGLWEQFF. The CDR3 DNA sequence: TGCGCCAGCAGCCCTCGAAAGCGGGAGGGCCTTTGGGAGCAGTTCTTC.

This chain links TRBV7-9 with TRBJ1-6, with D possibly TRBD1 on 5 matching bases. V lost 0 bases and J lost 9, with 9 bases in between. Germline assignment: CDR1 SEHNR and CDR2 FQNEAQ (reference sequence). The CDR3 consists of 14 residues. The CDR3: CASSLAQGGSPLHF. The CDR3 nucleotides are TGTGCCAGCAGCTTAGCCCAGGGCGGTTCACCCCTCCACTTT. Drawing the rest from reference TRBV7-9 and TRBJ1-6, the complete variable domain is DTGVSQNPRHKITKRGQNVTFRCDPISEHNRLYWYRQTLGQGPEFLTYFQNEAQLEKSRLLSDRFSAERPKGSFSTLEIQRTEQGDSAMYLCASSLAQGGSPLHFGNGTRLTVT.

The rearrangement links TRBV30 to TRBJ1-2, with D maybe TRBD1 (6 bases). This CDR3 contains 12 residues. V was trimmed by 3 bases and J by 8 bases, leaving 13 bases between them. Germline V lookup: CDR1 GTSNPN, CDR2 SVGIG (reference sequence). The CDR3 protein is CAWREGEGGYTF. For the CDR3, the DNA is TGTGCCTGGAGGGAGGGGGAAGGAGGCTACACCTTC.

The rearrangement joins TRBV9 to TRBJ1-1; D might be TRBD1 (5 bases). The CDR3 extends over 15 amino acids. Germline V CDR1 and CDR2: SGDLS, YYNGEE. The ends were cut back, 4 bases at V and 4 bases at J, with 17 bases in the middle. CDR3 protein: CASSPPRAEFTEAFF. The CDR3 DNA follows: TGTGCCAGCAGCCCCCCCAGGGCTGAGTTCACTGAAGCTTTCTTT.

The genes are TRBV6-5 and TRBJ1-1; a weak D match, TRBD1 (5 bases). The CDR3 has 15 amino acids. Trimming removed 6 bases from V and 0 bases from J, with 14 bases in between. CDR1 is MNHEY, CDR2 SVGAGI, per germline. The CDR3 protein is CASSPTGGMNTEAFF. CDR3 DNA sequence: TGTGCCAGCAGCCCTACAGGAGGAATGAACACTGAAGCTTTCTTT.

The rearrangement uses TRBV5-1 and TRBJ2-1, with D perhaps matching TRBD2 (5 bases). From germline, CDR1 is SGHRS and CDR2 YFSETQ. The V end lost 3 bases, the J end lost 3 bases, and 10 bases lay between the germline ends. There are 14 residues in the CDR3. The CDR3 spells CASSSNDYYNEQFF. CDR3 bases: TGCGCCAGCAGCTCAAACGACTACTACAATGAGCAGTTCTTC.

This clone was seen a few times. The V and J genes are TRBV30 and TRBJ1-2; 9 bases are shared with TRBD1. After removal of 2 bases from V and 5 bases from J, the junction contained 12 bases not matched to a gene. Germline V gene lookup returns CDR1 GTSNPN and CDR2 SVGIG (reference sequence). The CDR3 covers 16 residues. The CDR3 protein is CAWSFGTGTKAYGYTF. The CDR3 DNA sequence: TGTGCCTGGAGTTTTGGGACAGGGACCAAAGCATATGGCTACACCTTC.